This section outlines one TCR beta chain sequence together with its context. Antigen unknown. The sample's treatment: oral pan-JAK inhibitor, 5-10 mg twice daily. The sample belongs to a study of CD8+ T cells in alopecia areata. Extracted RNA was reverse transcribed into cDNA, the sequencing template. Measured with immunoSEQ multiplex PCR; TCRdb has only the in-frame clones, and not every one. Of 180,000 or so clones listed, 50% to 65% are singletons. Study-level findings and limits: Against the mouse data, patients shared TCRs less clearly, possibly for HLA reasons.

The TCR sequence derives from a human donor with alopecia areata. The specimen was CD8+ T cells sorted from blood, collected at week 24, from a patient treated with tofacitinib.

The CDR3 DNA follows: TGTGCCACCAGCAGAGGGAAGGTACTAGCCTACAATGAGCAGTTCTTC. It is translated as CATSRGKVLAYNEQFF. The chain recombines TRBV15 with TRBJ2-1, with D tentatively TRBD2 (5 bases). This CDR3 has 16 residues. Per the germline V gene, CDR1 is LNHNV and CDR2 is YYDKDF (reference sequence). V gave up 1 base and J gave up 2 bases, with 12 bases separating them.